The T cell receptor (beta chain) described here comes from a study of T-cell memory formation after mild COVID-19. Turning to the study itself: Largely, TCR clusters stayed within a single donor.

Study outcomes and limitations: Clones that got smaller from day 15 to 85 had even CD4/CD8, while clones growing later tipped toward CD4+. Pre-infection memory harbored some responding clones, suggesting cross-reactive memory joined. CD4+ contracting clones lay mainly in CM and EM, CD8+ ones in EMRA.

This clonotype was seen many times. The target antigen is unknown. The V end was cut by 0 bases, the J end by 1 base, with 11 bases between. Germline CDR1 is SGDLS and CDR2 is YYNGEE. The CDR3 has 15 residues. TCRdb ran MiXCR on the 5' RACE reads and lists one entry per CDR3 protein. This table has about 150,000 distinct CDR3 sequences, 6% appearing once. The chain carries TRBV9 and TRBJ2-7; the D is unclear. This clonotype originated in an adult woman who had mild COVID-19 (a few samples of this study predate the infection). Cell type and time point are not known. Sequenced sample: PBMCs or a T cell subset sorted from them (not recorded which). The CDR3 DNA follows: TGTGCCAGCAGCGTAGGGCCCTCGGTATCCTACGAGCAGTACTTC. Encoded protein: CASSVGPSVSYEQYF.